This TCR beta chain originates from a study of blood T cell repertoires in COVID-19. Across the whole study: The origin of the acute and convalescent COVID-19 samples was the United States, Italy and Spain. Sources were T cells, B-cell-depleted T cells, or PBMCs; the material itself was cDNA or gDNA.

In the source study's methods: Nucleated cell counts were estimated from reference gene primer amplification. The table came from immunoSEQ multiplex PCR; TCRdb's copy has only in-frame clones and leaves some out. V and J calls and clone size follow that table, whereas D and trimming were derived from the DNA. The table has roughly 250,000 clones, approximately 79% seen once. V lost 3 bases and J lost 0, with 5 bases in between. The CDR3 loop spans 13 amino acids. Per the germline V gene, CDR1 is SGHAT and CDR2 is FQNNGV. This chain connects TRBV11-2 to TRBJ1-1; D is ambiguous. Sequencing was performed on peripheral blood. This receptor was taken from a middle-aged woman with active or convalescent COVID-19. The CDR3 bases are TGTGCCAGCAGCTTCCTATTGAACACTGAAGCTTTCTTT. It encodes CASSFLLNTEAFF.